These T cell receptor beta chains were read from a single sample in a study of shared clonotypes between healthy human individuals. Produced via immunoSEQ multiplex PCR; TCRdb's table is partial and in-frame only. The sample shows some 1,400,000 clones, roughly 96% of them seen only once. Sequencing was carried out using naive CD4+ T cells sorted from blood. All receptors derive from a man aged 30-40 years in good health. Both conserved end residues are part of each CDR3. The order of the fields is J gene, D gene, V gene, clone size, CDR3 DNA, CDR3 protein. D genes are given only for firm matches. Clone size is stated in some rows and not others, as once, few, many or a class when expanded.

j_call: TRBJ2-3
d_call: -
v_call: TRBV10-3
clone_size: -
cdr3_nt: TGTGCCATCAGTGAGGGGGGGAGAGTAAGGGCAGATACGCAGTATTTT
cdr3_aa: CAISEGGRVRADTQYF

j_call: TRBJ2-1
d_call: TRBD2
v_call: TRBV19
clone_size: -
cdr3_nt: TGTGCCAGTAGTTCCGGGACTAGCGGGAGTCATGAGCAGTTCTTC
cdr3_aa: CASSSGTSGSHEQFF

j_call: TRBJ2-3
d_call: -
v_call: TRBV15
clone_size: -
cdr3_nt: TGTGCCACCAGCAGCCCTGCTCTTGGGGTTAGCACAGATACGCAGTATTTT
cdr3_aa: CATSSPALGVSTDTQYF

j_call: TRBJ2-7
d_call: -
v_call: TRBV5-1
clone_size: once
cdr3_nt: TGCGCCAGCAGCTTGGATGGCCTAGGGCAGGCGCAGTACTTC
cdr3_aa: CASSLDGLGQAQYF

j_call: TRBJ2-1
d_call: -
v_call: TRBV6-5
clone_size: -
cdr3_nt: TGTGCCAGCAGTTATCAGGGGCTGGGCTCCTACAATGAGCAGTTCTTC
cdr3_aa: CASSYQGLGSYNEQFF

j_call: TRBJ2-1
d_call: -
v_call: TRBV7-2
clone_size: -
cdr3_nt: TGTGCCAGCAGCCCGCGTAGCTACAATGAGCAGTTCTTC
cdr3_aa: CASSPRSYNEQFF

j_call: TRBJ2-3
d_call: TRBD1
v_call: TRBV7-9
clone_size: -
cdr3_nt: TGTGCCAGCAGACCCGACAGGGATCGGGCAGATACGCAGTATTTT
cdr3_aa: CASRPDRDRADTQYF

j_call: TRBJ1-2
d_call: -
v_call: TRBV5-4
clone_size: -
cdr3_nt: TGTGCCATCCCCTGGTCGGATAACTATGGCTACACCTTC
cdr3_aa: CAIPWSDNYGYTF

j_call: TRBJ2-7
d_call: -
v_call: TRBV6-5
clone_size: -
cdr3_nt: TGTGCCAGCAGTTACCGGGCGCTTAGGTACGAGCAGTACTTC
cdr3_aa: CASSYRALRYEQYF

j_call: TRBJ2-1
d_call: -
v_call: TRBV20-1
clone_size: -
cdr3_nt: TGCAGTGCTAGGAGGGGAGTTGAGCAGTTCTTC
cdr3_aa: CSARRGVEQFF

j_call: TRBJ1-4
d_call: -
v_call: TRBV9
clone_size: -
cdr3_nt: TGTGCCAGCAGCCCACGGGCCCACAGTCGGGAAAAACTGTTTTTT
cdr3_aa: CASSPRAHSREKLFF

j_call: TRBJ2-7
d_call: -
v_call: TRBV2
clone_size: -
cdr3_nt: TGTGCCAGCAGATACTCTAGCAATGAACACGAGCAGTACTTC
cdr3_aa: CASRYSSNEHEQYF

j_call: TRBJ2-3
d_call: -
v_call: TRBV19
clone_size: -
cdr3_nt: TGTGCCAGTAGTATTCGACAGTTCCTCACAGATACGCAGTATTTT
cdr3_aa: CASSIRQFLTDTQYF

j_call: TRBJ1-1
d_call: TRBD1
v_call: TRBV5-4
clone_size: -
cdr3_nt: TGTGCCAGCAGCTTTCGACAGGGAAGAACTGAAGCTTTCTTT
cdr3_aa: CASSFRQGRTEAFF

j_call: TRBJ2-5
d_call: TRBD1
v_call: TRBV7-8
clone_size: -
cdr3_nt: TGTGCCAGCAGCTCCTCAGGACAGGGACAAGAGACCCAGTACTTC
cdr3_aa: CASSSSGQGQETQYF

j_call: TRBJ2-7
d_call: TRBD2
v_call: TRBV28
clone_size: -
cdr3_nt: TGTGCCAGCCTGGGGGGGGGTTCCTACGAGCAGTACTTC
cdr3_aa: CASLGGGSYEQYF

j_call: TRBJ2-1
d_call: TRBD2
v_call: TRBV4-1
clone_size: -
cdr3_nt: TGCGCCAGCAGCCAAGATTGGCTAGCGGGAACCTACAATGAGCAGTTCTTC
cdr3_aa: CASSQDWLAGTYNEQFF

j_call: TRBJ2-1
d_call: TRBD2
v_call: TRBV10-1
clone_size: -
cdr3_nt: TGCGCCAGCAGTTCGGGACTAGCAGTTAGTGAGCAGTTCTTC
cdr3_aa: CASSSGLAVSEQFF

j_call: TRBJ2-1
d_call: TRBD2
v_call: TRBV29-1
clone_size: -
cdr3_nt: TGCAGCGTTGTTAGAGTAGCGGGATACAATGAGCAGTTCTTC
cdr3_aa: CSVVRVAGYNEQFF

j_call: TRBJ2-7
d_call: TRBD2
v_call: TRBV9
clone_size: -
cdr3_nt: TGTGCCAGCAGCCTAGCGGGAGCGGGGGAGCAGTACTTC
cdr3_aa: CASSLAGAGEQYF

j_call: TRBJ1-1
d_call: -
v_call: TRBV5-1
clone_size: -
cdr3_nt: TGCGCCAGCAGCTTTGGGCTATACGGGGGCGCTTCAGGTCGGGACACTGAAGCTTTCTTT
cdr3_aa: CASSFGLYGGASGRDTEAFF

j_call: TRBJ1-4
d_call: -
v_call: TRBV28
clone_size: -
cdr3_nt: TGTGCCAGCAGTCCGGGACACCTTAATGAAAAACTGTTTTTT
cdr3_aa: CASSPGHLNEKLFF

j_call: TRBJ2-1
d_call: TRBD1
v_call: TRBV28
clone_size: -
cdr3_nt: TGTGCCAGCAGTGAAACCCCACAGGGGAGCTCCTACAATGAGCAGTTCTTC
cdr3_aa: CASSETPQGSSYNEQFF

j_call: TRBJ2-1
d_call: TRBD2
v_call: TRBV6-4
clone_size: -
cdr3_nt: TGTGCCAGCAGGCGGGTAGCGGGAGGGTTTGAGCAGTTCTTC
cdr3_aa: CASRRVAGGFEQFF

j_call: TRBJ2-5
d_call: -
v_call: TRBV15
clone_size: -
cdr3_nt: TGTGCCACCAGCATCCGGCATGGGGGCCAAGAGACCCAGTACTTC
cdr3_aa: CATSIRHGGQETQYF

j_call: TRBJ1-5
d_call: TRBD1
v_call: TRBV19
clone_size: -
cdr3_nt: TGTGCCAGTAGTGTGGGGACAGGGGCGATGAGCAATCAGCCCCAGCATTTT
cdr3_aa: CASSVGTGAMSNQPQHF

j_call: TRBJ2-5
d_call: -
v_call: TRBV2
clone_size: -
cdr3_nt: TGTGCCAGCAGTGATCAGGGTCGGGGCGAGACCCAGTACTTC
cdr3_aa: CASSDQGRGETQYF

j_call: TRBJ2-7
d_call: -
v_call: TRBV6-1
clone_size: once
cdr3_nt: TGTGCCAGCAGTGAACCGGACGAGCAGTACTTC
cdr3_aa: CASSEPDEQYF

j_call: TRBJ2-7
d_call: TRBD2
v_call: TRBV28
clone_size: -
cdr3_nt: TGTGCCAGCAGTCAACCGGGACTAGAGCTCTACGAGCAGTACTTC
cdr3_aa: CASSQPGLELYEQYF

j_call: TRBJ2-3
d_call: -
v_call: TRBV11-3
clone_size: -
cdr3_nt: TGTGCCAGCAGCTTGAGCACACCTAGCACAGATACGCAGTATTTT
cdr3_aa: CASSLSTPSTDTQYF

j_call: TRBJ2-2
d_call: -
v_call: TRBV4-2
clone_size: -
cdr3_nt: TGTGCCAGCAGCCAAGACTTCGAGGCGGCGAACACCGGGGAGCTGTTTTTT
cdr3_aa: CASSQDFEAANTGELFF

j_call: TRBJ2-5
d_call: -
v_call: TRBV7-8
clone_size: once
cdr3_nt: TGTGCCAGCAGCTTAGCCGATCATGGAGGGGAGACCCAGTACTTC
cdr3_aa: CASSLADHGGETQYF

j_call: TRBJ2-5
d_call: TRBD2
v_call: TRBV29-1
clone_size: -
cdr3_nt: TGCAGCGCGGCCCGAGGTACTAGCGGTGGAGAGACCCAGTACTTC
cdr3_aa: CSAARGTSGGETQYF

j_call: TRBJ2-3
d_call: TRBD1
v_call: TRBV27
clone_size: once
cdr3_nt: TGTGCCAGCAGTTTAAGGAAGACAGGGGGCGCAAATACGCAGTATTTT
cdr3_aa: CASSLRKTGGANTQYF

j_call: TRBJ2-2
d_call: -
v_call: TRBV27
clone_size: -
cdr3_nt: TGTGCCAGCAACCCGAGTCGACTAGGTAACGGGGAGCTGTTTTTT
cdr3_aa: CASNPSRLGNGELFF

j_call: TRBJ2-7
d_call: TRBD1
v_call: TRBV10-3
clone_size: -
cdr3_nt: TGTGCCATCAGAAGATCGGGACAGGGGGCTGAAGAGCAGTACTTC
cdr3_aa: CAIRRSGQGAEEQYF

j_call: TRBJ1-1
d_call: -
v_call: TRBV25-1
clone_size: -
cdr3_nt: TGTGCCAGCCTTCAGCCTTTCGGGACTGAAGCTTTCTTT
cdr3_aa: CASLQPFGTEAFF

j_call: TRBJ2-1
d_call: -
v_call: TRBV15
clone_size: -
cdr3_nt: TGTGCCACCAGCAGAGATCCCCATGAGCAGTTCTTC
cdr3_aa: CATSRDPHEQFF

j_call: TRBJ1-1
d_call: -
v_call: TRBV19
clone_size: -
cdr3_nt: TGTGCCAGTAGTAGCGGCGGGTTCCTGAACACTGAAGCTTTCTTT
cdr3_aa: CASSSGGFLNTEAFF

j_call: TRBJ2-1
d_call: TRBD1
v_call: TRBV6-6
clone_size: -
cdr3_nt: TGTGCCAGCAGTTACTCCGACAGGGGGTCCTACAATGAGCAGTTCTTC
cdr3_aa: CASSYSDRGSYNEQFF

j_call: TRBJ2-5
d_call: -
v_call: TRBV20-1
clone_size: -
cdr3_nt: TGCAGTGCCTGGGACCAAGAGACCCAGTACTTC
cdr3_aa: CSAWDQETQYF

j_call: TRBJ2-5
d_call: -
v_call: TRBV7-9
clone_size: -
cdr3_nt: TGTGCCAGCAGCTTAAAGGGGCAAGAGACCCAGTACTTC
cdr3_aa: CASSLKGQETQYF

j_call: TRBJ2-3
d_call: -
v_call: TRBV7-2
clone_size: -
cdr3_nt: TGTGCCAGCAGCTTAGGCAGGGCCCTAAGCACAGATACGCAGTATTTT
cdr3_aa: CASSLGRALSTDTQYF

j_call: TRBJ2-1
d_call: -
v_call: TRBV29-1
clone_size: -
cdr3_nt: TGCAGCGTTGAATCGGGACACGGGCAGTTCTTC
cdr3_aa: CSVESGHGQFF

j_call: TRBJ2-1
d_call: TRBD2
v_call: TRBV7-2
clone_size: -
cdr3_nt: TGTGCCAGCAGCCAGGGACTAGCGGGAGGGAATGAGCAGTTCTTC
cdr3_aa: CASSQGLAGGNEQFF

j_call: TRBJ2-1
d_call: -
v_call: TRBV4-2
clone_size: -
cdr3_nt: TGTGCCAGCAGCCAAGATGGGGCTCCGGGACTTGTCAATGAGCAGTTCTTC
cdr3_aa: CASSQDGAPGLVNEQFF

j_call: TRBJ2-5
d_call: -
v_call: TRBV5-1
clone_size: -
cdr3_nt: TGCGCCAGCAGCCGGGCAGGGCAAGAGACCCAGTACTTC
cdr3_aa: CASSRAGQETQYF

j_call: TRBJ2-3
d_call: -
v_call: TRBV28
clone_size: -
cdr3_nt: TGTGCCAGCAGCCTGAGCACAGATACGCAGTATTTT
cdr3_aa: CASSLSTDTQYF

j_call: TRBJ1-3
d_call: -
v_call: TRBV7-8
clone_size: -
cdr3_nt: TGTGCCAGCAGCCTTCGTGGACCTGGAAACACCATATATTTT
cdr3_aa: CASSLRGPGNTIYF

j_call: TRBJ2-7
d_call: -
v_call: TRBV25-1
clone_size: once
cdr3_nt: TGTGCCAGCAGGGAGATCGGCCGGCAGTACTTC
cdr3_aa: CASREIGRQYF

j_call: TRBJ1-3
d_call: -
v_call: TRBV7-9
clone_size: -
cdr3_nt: TGTGCCAGCAGCCTCAGGTCGACCTCTGGAAACACCATATATTTT
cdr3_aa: CASSLRSTSGNTIYF

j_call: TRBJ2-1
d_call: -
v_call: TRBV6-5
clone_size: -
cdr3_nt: TGTGCCAGCAGTCGACTCCCCGGAGGGACTAATGAGCAGTTCTTC
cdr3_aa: CASSRLPGGTNEQFF

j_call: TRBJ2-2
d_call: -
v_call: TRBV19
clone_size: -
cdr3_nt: TGTGCCAGTAGTATACTAGCTGGCCGCACCGGGGAGCTGTTTTTT
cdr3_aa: CASSILAGRTGELFF

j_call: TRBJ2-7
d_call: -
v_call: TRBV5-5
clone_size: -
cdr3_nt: TGTGCCAGCAGCTTGTCTCTCGTCGCGGCAGGGCGATCCTACGAGCAGTACTTC
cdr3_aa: CASSLSLVAAGRSYEQYF

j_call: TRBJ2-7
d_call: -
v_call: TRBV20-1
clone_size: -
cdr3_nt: TGCAGTGCCCTCGTGGAGATGAAGTACTTC
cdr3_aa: CSALVEMKYF